The 18 T cell receptor beta chains presented below share a single source sample, sequenced in a study of cytomegalovirus exposure and HLA in healthy donors. Libraries were prepared by immunoSEQ multiplex PCR; TCRdb keeps only in-frame clonotypes and omits some of them. Among roughly 250,000 clones listed, 80% to 90% were seen once. Sequenced sample: PBMCs. These receptors were collected from a young man in good health and CMV-seronegative.

The chain links TRBV4-1 to TRBJ2-1, with 8 nucleotides matching TRBD2. Trimming removed 1 base from V and 9 bases from J; junction bases left unmatched: 8. In germline, CDR1 is MGHRA, CDR2 YSYEKL. The CDR3 length is 15 residues. The CDR3 DNA is TGCGCCAGCAGCCAAGGTACGGGACTAGGCGGTGAGCAGTTCTTC. It specifies CASSQGTGLGGEQFF.

This sequence joins TRBV7-8 and TRBJ2-1; 9 positions agree with TRBD2. Germline V gene lookup returns CDR1 SGHVS and CDR2 FQNEAQ. V was clipped by 5 bases and J by 2 bases; unmatched bases: 4. The CDR3 spans 15 residues. The CDR3 sequence is CASSRSGGPYNEQFF. The CDR3 DNA sequence: TGTGCCAGCAGCCGGAGCGGGGGGCCCTACAATGAGCAGTTCTTC.

The V and J genes are TRBV6-5 and TRBJ2-2; D uncertain. Deletions cut 6 bases from V and 0 bases from J, with 5 bases between. This CDR3 contains 13 residues. Germline assignment: CDR1 MNHEY and CDR2 SVGAGI. The chain's CDR3 is CASRDTNTGELFF. The CDR3 nucleotides are TGTGCCAGCAGAGACACGAACACCGGGGAGCTGTTTTTT.

In this sample, this clone turned up once. The V and J genes are TRBV4-3 and TRBJ2-7; D possibly corresponds to TRBD1 (6 bases). Germline CDR1 LGHNA, CDR2 YSLEER. The CDR3 is 19 residues long. V dropped 0 bases and J dropped 1 base, with 22 bases sitting between them. The chain's CDR3 is CASSQDLPRGPLNSYEQYF. The CDR3 bases are TGCGCCAGCAGCCAAGATCTCCCCAGGGGACCCTTAAATTCCTACGAGCAGTACTTC.

The chain links TRBV28 to TRBJ1-1; TRBD1 might be the D (5 bases). V was trimmed by 2 bases and J by 7 bases, leaving 11 bases between them. This CDR3 is 13 amino acids long. Germline CDR1 is MDHEN and CDR2 is SYDVKM. CDR3 in DNA: TGTGCCAGCAGTTTAGCCGAAAGGGGTGAAGCTTTCTTT. It translates to CASSLAERGEAFF. The full variable domain, with the rest looked up from reference TRBV28 and TRBJ1-1, is DVKVTQSSRYLVKRTGEKVFLECVQDMDHENMFWYRQDPGLGLRLIYFSYDVKMKEKGDIPEGYSVSREKKERFSLILESASTNQTSMYLCASSLAERGEAFFGQGTRLTVV.

Only one count was recorded for this clone. V and J are TRBV6-1 and TRBJ1-5, with D uncertain. CDR3 length equals 13 residues. Per the germline V gene, CDR1 is MNHNS and CDR2 is SASEGT. V lost 5 bases and J lost 3, with 8 bases in between. CDR3 region: CASSFQNNQPQHF. CDR3 nucleotide sequence: TGTGCCAGCAGTTTTCAGAACAATCAGCCCCAGCATTTT.

The rearrangement uses TRBV28 and TRBJ2-7; D perhaps matches TRBD1 (6 bases). This CDR3 is 13 amino acids long. Germline assignment: CDR1 MDHEN and CDR2 SYDVKM. V was cut by 6 bases and J by 4 bases, with 13 bases left in between. The CDR3: CASRTGSPYEQYF. CDR3 DNA: TGTGCCAGCAGAACAGGGTCCCCTTACGAGCAGTACTTC.

The V call is TRBV28, the J call TRBJ2-7; TRBD1 agrees at 9 bases. The CDR3 contains 13 residues. Germline CDR1 reads MDHEN; CDR2 reads SYDVKM. V was clipped by 7 bases and J by 6 bases; unmatched bases: 7. As DNA, the CDR3 is TGTGCCAGCATTAGGACAGGGGCCGGCGAGCAGTACTTC. Protein: CASIRTGAGEQYF.

This chain links TRBV27 with TRBJ1-5; TRBD1 might be the D (6 bases). V lost 6 bases and J lost 4, with 13 bases in between. The CDR3 runs 14 residues. Germline lookup yields CDR1 MNHEY and CDR2 SMNVEV (reference sequence). The CDR3, as DNA: TGTGCCAGCAGAACGGGGGGCGTTAATCAGCCCCAGCATTTT. Protein: CASRTGGVNQPQHF.

The chain carries TRBV4-1 and TRBJ2-7; 8 nucleotides match TRBD2. Germline V gives CDR1 MGHRA, CDR2 YSYEKL. The CDR3 loop spans 18 amino acids. Trimming at V came to 5 bases and at J to 2 bases, leaving 17 bases not matched to a gene. The CDR3 sequence: CASSALYGGAGGPYEQYF. DNA of the CDR3: TGCGCCAGCAGCGCACTCTACGGTGGGGCGGGAGGACCCTACGAGCAGTACTTC.

The rearrangement links TRBV5-4 to TRBJ2-5, with TRBD1 matching over 7 bases. The CDR3 is 15 residues long. V lost 0 bases and J lost 6; bases outside the gene matches: 8. Germline-derived CDR1 and CDR2 are SGHNT and YYREEE (reference sequence). The CDR3 bases are TGTGCCAGCAGCTTGGGAGGGGGCGATCGAAAGACCCAGTACTTC. This codes for CASSLGGGDRKTQYF.

CDR3 nucleotide sequence: TGTGCCAGCAGTGGACTAGCGGGACTCTCCTACGAGCAGTACTTC. Its translation: CASSGLAGLSYEQYF. The chain recombines TRBV27 with TRBJ2-7; TRBD2 matches 12 bases. Germline trimming cut 5 bases from V and 0 bases from J; bases unmatched to any gene: 2. Germline values: CDR1 MNHEY, CDR2 SMNVEV (reference sequence). The CDR3 is 15 amino acids.

The rearrangement joins TRBV18 to TRBJ2-5; 7 bases match TRBD1. The V gene's germline CDR1 is KGHSH and CDR2 LQKENI. This CDR3 has 13 residues. V trimming: 4 bases; J trimming: 3 bases; junction bases outside the gene matches: 2. CDR3 protein: CASSRQGEETQYF. Here the CDR3 DNA reads TGTGCCAGCTCACGCCAGGGGGAAGAGACCCAGTACTTC.

The chain carries TRBV5-1 and TRBJ2-1; 9 bases align to TRBD1. CDR3 size: 16 residues. Germline loops: CDR1 SGHRS, CDR2 YFSETQ. Trimming at V came to 3 bases and at J to 7 bases, leaving 11 bases not matched to a gene. This chain's CDR3 is CASSWGTGLLPNEQFF. CDR3 sequence (DNA): TGCGCCAGCAGCTGGGGGACAGGGTTGCTACCTAATGAGCAGTTCTTC. The full variable domain, with the rest looked up from reference TRBV5-1 and TRBJ2-1, is KAGVTQTPRYLIKTRGQQVTLSCSPISGHRSVSWYQQTPGQGLQFLFEYFSETQRNKGNFPGRFSGRQFSNSRSEMNVSTLELGDSALYLCASSWGTGLLPNEQFFGPGTRLTVL.

The chain employs TRBV4-3 and TRBJ2-2, with D possibly matching TRBD1 (5 bases). This CDR3 has 13 amino acids. Germline V gene sequence: CDR1 LGHNA, CDR2 YSLEER. V gave up 1 base and J gave up 9 bases, with 9 bases separating them. CDR3 region: CASSQVRGRELFF. The DNA for the CDR3 is TGCGCCAGCAGCCAAGTTAGGGGCCGGGAGCTGTTTTTT.

The chain combines TRBV28 with TRBJ1-2; no definite D call. The CDR3 loop spans 13 amino acids. Germline lookup yields CDR1 MDHEN and CDR2 SYDVKM. The ends were cut back, 1 base at V and 5 bases at J, with 8 bases in the middle. Written as DNA, the CDR3 is TGTGCCAGCAGTTTATCCGGGGAGTATGGCTACACCTTC. Protein: CASSLSGEYGYTF.

V is TRBV7-9 and J is TRBJ1-3; D not certain. Germline CDR1 reads SEHNR; CDR2 reads FQNEAQ (reference sequence). V was clipped by 1 base and J by 4 bases, with 17 bases between them. The CDR3 spans 17 residues. The CDR3 loop reads CASSLGSGGPTGNTIYF. CDR3 nucleotides: TGTGCCAGCAGCTTAGGCAGTGGAGGGCCAACCGGAAACACCATATATTTT.

V is TRBV28 and J is TRBJ2-7; 9 bases are a match to TRBD2. V trimming: 6 bases; J trimming: 3 bases; junction bases outside the gene matches: 9. Germline V gene sequence: CDR1 MDHEN, CDR2 SYDVKM. This CDR3 region has 15 residues. The CDR3 region is CASRIGTSPVYEQYF. The CDR3 DNA follows: TGTGCCAGCAGAATCGGGACTAGCCCTGTCTACGAGCAGTACTTC.